This T cell receptor (beta chain) was documented in a study of blood T cell repertoires in COVID-19. Background on the study: T cells, B-cell-depleted T cells, or PBMCs provided the cDNA or gDNA that served as material.

CDR3 length: 14 amino acids. Germline V gives CDR1 LGHDT, CDR2 YNNKEL (reference sequence). Trimming stripped 7 bases from V and 3 bases from J, with 12 bases between. Per the original data handling: For nucleated cells, counts were estimated from reference gene primer amplification. Produced via immunoSEQ multiplex PCR; TCRdb's table is partial and in-frame only. Clone size and V and J calls were adopted from that table, with D and trimming inferred from the DNA. The table includes approximately 120,000 clones, 70% to 90% detected once. V and J are TRBV3-1 (or the pseudogene TRBV3-2) and TRBJ2-2; D unclear. Sequences were obtained from peripheral blood. The receptor was derived from a human donor in a cohort sampled during active COVID-19. The CDR3, as DNA: TGTGCCAGCATCAACAGTCGATACACCGGGGAGCTGTTTTTT. Translating gives CASINSRYTGELFF.